This TCR beta chain was sequenced for a study of graft-versus-host responses after intestinal transplantation. Overall study: Transplant types were multivisceral, liver-intestinal, or isolated intestinal. Tacrolimus and steroids were given for around 3 years to all recipients after anti-thymocyte globulin induction. Study observations and caveats: Elevated graft-versus-host to host-versus-graft clonal ratios in allografts were recorded for patients with graft-donor T cell macrochimerism. GvH clones were found in recipient marrow; some appeared first in ileum or blood.

To note about this clone: Its specificity is not known.

Clones were read by immunoSEQ multiplex PCR, and TCRdb kept only the in-frame ones, dropping some. This table holds 45,000 to 55,000 clones, 85% to 95% found once. CDR3 length: 13 residues. Germline V CDR1 and CDR2: MDHEN, SYDVKM. V lost 8 bases to trimming and J lost 2 bases, with 12 bases between them. The chain employs TRBV28 and TRBJ1-1; D unclear. The source was PBMCs, collected about 800 days after a first intestinal transplant, on the day of a second. The sequence came from a human patient who received an intestinal transplant, so some T cells may come from the graft donor. The CDR3 region has the DNA TGTGCCAGCCGAAAGACAAGAAACACTGAAGCTTTCTTT. This gives the protein CASRKTRNTEAFF.